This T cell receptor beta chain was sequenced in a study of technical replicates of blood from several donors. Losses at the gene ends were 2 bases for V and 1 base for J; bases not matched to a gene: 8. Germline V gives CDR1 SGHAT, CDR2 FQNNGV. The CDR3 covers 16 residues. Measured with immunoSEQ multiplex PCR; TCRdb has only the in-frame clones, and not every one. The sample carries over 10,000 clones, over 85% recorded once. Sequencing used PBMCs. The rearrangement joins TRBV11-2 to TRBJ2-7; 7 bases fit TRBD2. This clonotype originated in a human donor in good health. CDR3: CASSLLAEPVSYEQYF. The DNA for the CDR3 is TGTGCCAGCAGCTTACTAGCGGAACCTGTATCCTACGAGCAGTACTTC.